This entry lists 4 T cell receptor beta chains sequenced from one sample in a study of cytomegalovirus exposure and HLA in healthy donors. 13 Jbeta primers and 60 Vbeta primers were used for the PCR. Generated by immunoSEQ multiplex PCR, the TCRdb table keeps only in-frame clones and is missing some. This table holds fewer than 80,000 clones, 75% found once. Specimen: PBMCs. The source of these receptors is a woman between 40 and 55 years old in good health and CMV-seropositive.

This sequence joins TRBV30 and TRBJ2-7; weak D call: TRBD1 (5 bases). Germline CDR1 is GTSNPN and CDR2 is SVGIG (reference sequence). V lost 1 base to trimming and J lost 4 bases, with 11 bases between them. This CDR3 has 13 residues. The CDR3, as DNA: TGTGCCTGGAGTGGACAGAATCTGTACGAGCAGTACTTC. Translating gives CAWSGQNLYEQYF.

This clone was counted between two and nine times. The gene calls are TRBV6-5 and TRBJ2-1; D uncertain. Germline V lookup: CDR1 MNHEY, CDR2 SVGAGI. V was pared by 5 bases and J by 7 bases, with 9 bases between. The CDR3 is 12 amino acids. The CDR3 loop reads CASSDIGNEQFF. CDR3 nucleotides: TGTGCCAGCAGTGATATCGGGAATGAGCAGTTCTTC.

CDR3 loop: CASSLMGQGAYGYTF. Written as DNA, the CDR3 is TGTGCCAGCAGCTTAATGGGACAGGGAGCCTATGGCTACACCTTC. The genes are TRBV7-9 and TRBJ1-2; 9 nucleotides align to TRBD1. V lost 2 bases, J lost 4 bases, and 5 bases stayed unmatched. Germline loops: CDR1 SEHNR, CDR2 FQNEAQ (reference sequence). CDR3 size: 15 residues.

The V and J genes are TRBV6-5 and TRBJ1-6; no clear D gene. Germline V gene data show CDR1 as MNHEY and CDR2 as SVGAGI. V was clipped by 6 bases and J by 9 bases, with 18 bases between them. The CDR3 has 15 residues. The CDR3 protein is CASSVGGPGGSPLHF. Written as DNA, the CDR3 is TGTGCCAGCAGCGTGGGAGGGCCGGGTGGTTCACCCCTCCACTTT.